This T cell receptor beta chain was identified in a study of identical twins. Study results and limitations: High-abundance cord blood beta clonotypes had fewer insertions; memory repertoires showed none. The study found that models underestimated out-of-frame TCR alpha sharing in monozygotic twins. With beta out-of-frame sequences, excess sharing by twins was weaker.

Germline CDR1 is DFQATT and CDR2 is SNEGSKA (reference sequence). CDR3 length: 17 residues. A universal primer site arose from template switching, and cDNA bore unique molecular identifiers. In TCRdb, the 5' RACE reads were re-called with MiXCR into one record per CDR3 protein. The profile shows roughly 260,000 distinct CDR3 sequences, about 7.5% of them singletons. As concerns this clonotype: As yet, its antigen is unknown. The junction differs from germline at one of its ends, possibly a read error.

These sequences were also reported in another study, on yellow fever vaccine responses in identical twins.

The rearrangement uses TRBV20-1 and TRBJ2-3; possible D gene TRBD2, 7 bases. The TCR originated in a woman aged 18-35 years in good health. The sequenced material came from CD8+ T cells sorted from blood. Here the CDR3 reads CCARGFNSGSSTDTQYF. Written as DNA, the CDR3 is TGCTGTGCTAGGGGGTTCAATAGCGGGTCTAGCACAGATACGCAGTATTTT.